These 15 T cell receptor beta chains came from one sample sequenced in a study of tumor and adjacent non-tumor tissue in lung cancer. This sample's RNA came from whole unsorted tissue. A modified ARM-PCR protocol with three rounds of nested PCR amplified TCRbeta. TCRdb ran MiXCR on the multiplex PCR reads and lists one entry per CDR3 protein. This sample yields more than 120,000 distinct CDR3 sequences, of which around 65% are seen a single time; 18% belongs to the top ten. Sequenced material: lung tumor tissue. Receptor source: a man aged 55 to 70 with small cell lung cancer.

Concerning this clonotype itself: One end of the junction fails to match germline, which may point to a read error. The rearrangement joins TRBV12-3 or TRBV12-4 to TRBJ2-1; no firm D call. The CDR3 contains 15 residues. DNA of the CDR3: TGTGCCAACAGTTTACGGGCTGGAATCCACAATGGGCAGTTCTTC. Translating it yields CANSLRAGIHNGQFF.

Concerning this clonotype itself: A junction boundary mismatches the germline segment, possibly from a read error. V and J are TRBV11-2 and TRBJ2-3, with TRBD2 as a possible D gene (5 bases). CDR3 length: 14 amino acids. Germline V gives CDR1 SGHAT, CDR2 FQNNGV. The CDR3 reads CASGLEGVTDTQYF. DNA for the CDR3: TGTGCCAGCGGCTTAGAGGGTGTAACAGATACGCAGTATTTT. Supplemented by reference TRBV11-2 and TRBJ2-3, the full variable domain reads EAGVAQSPRYKIIEKRQSVAFWCNPISGHATLYWYQQILGQGPKLLIQFQNNGVVDDSQLPKDRFSAERLKGVDSTLKIQPAKLEDSAVYLCASGLEGVTDTQYFGPGTRLTVL.

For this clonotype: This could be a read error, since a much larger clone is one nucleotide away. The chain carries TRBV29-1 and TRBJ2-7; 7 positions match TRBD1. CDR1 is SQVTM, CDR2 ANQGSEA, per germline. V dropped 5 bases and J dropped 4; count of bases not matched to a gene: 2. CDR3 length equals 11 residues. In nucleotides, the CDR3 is TGCAGCGTTAACAGGGGATACGAGCAGTACGTC. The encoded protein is CSVNRGYEQYV.

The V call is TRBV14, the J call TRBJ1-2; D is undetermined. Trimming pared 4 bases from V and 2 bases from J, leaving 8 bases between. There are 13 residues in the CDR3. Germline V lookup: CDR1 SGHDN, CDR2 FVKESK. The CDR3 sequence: CASSPDGNYGYTF. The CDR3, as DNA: TGTGCCAGCAGCCCCGACGGGAACTATGGCTACACCTTC.

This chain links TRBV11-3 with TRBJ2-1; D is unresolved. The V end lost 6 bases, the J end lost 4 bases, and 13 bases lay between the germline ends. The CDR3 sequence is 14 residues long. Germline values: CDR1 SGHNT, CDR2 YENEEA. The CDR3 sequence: CASSFRAAYNEQFF. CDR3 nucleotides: TGTGCCAGCAGTTTTCGTGCGGCTTACAATGAGCAGTTCTTC.

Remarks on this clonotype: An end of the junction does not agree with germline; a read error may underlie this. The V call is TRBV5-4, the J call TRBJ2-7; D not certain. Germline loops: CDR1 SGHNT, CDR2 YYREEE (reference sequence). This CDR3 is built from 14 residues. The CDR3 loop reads CDSRPTGSSYEQYF. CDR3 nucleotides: TGTGACAGCAGACCGACGGGTAGCTCCTACGAGCAGTACTTC.

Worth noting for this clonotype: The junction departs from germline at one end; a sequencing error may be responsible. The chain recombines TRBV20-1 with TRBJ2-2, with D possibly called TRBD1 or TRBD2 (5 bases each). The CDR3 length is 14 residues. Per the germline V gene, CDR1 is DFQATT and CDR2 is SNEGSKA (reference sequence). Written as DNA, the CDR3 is TGCGGTGCGCCGGGACCCCTTAACACCGGGGAGCTGTTTTTT. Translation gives CGAPGPLNTGELFF.

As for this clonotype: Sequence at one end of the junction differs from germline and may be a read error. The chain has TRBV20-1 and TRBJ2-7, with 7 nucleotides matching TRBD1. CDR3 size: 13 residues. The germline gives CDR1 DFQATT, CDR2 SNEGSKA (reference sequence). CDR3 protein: CSAPGTELYEEYF. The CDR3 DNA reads TGCAGTGCTCCCGGGACAGAGCTCTACGAGGAGTACTTC.

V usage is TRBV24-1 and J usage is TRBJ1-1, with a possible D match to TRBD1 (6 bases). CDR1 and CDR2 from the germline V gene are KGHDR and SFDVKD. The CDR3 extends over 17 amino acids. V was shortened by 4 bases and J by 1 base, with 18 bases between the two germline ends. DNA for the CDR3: TGTGCCACCAGTGAGGGACAAGGTAGGATGAGGAACACTGAAGCTTTCTTT. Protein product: CATSEGQGRMRNTEAFF.

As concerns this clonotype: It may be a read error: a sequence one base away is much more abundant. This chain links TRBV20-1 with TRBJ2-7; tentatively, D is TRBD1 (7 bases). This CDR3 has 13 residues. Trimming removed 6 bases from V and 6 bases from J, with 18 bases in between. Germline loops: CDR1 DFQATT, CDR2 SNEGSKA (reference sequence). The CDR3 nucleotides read TGCAGTGCCCTACGAGGAGGGGGCTGCGAGCAGTACTTC. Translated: CSALRGGGCEQYF.

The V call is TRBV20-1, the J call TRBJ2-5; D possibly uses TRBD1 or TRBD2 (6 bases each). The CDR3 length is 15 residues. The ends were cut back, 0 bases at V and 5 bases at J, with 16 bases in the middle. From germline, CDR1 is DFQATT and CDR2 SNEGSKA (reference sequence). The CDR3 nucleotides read TGCAGTGCTAGAGATGGGACGGGGGCGGGTGAGACCCAGTACTTC. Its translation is CSARDGTGAGETQYF.

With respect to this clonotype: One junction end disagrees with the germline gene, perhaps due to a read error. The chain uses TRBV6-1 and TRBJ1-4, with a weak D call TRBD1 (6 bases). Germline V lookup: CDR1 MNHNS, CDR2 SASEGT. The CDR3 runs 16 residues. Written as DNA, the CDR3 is TGTGCCAGCAGTCCCACAGGGAATCCGCCGAATGAAAAACTGTTTTTC. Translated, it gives CASSPTGNPPNEKLFF.

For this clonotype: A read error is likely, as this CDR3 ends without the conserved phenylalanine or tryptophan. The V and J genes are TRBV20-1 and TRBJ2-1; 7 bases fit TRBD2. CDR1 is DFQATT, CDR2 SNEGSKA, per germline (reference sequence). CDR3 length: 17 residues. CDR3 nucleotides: TGCAGTGCTAGGGGATCTTTAGCGGGCCTCTCCTATAATGAGCAGTTCTTA. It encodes CSARGSLAGLSYNEQFL.

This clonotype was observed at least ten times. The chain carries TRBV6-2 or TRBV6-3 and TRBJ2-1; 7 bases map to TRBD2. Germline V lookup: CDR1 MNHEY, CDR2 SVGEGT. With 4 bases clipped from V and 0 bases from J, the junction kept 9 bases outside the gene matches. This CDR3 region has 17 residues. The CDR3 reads CASSLPPGGSSYNEQFF. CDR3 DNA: TGTGCCAGCAGTTTACCCCCGGGAGGCAGCTCCTACAATGAGCAGTTCTTC.

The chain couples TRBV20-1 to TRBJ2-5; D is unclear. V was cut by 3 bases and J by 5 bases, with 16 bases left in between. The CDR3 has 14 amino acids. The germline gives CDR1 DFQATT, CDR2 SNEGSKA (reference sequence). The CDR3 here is CSASAEASFETQYF. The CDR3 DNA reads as TGCAGTGCTAGCGCCGAGGCTTCGTTCGAGACCCAGTACTTC.